Included here is one TCR beta chain sequence, with context. Its binding antigen is unknown. Base quality data are lacking; no much larger clone is found one base away. Single viable CD3+CD4+CD8-CD45RO+ cells were sorted as memory CD4+ T cells on a FACSAria II. To determine CMV serostatus, a Roche Elecsys assay was used that detects serum IgG against CMV pp150, pp28, p38 and p52. After thawing, total CD4+ T cells were enriched by positive selection with CD4 magnetic microbeads. The samples came from a separate study whose specific focus was interrogating the CD4+ T cell memory repertoire. Peripheral blood mononuclear cells were isolated and cryopreserved according to standard operating procedures, and serum was stored at -80 degrees C. The staining used CD3-PerCP (BW264/56), CD4-APC (RPA-T4), CD45RO-PE (UCHT1) and CD8-Pacific Orange (3B5) antibodies, and Sytox blue was used to exclude non-viable cells.

This entry comes from a study of memory CD4+ T cells and cytomegalovirus serostatus (dated 2019 in TCRdb). About the full investigation: A total of roughly 35 healthy Belgian adults, of whom 9 were CMV seropositive and approximately 24 were CMV seronegative, were included in the cohort. To replicate a published TCR-based CMV serostatus classifier, the researchers sequenced the CD4+ memory TCRbeta repertoires of a Belgian cohort whose cytomegalovirus serostatus was known.

Results and caveats for the whole study, not just this receptor: Of fewer than 200 previously reported CMV-associated TCRbeta sequences, approximately 70 appeared in the CD4+ memory repertoires, each in one to five individuals. The original-framework classifier achieved a median bootstrapped AUC of almost 0.97 with a 95% CI of 0.76-1.00 on the Belgian cohort. The results were interpreted as suggesting that the CMV-associated TCR signature is mostly present in the CD4+ memory repertoire. Unlike the original study, which covered naive and memory CD4+ and CD8+ populations, the Belgian study sequenced only CD4+CD45RO+ memory cells. For predicting CMV serostatus, the median bootstrapped AUC was approximately 0.95 using the original framework and 0.9 to 0.92 using a US-trained random forest.

Genomic DNA was extracted from sorted cells with the Quick-DNA Microprep Kit. TCRbeta DNA was amplified with the immunoSEQ hsTCRbeta kit following the manufacturer's protocol. An Illumina MiSeq instrument was used to sequence the TCRbeta libraries. In the original analysis: Removing out-of-frame sequences left fewer than 2.5 million distinct TCRbeta sequences, an average of around 67,000 per individual. Each individual was scored using the number of 150 to 200 previously reported CMV-associated TCRbeta sequences that the individual carried and the total number of productive distinct TCRbeta sequences. A beta-binomial model was reimplemented in Python, and random forests from scikit-learn, run with default parameters, were trained on data from the US cohort. Classifier performance on the Belgian cohort was summarized as median AUC with percentile confidence intervals over 10,000 bootstrap iterations. TCRdb limited this immuneACCESS table to in-frame rearrangements with V and J called. A share of clones is missing; checked studies link under half to unresolved V genes, and the rest is unexplained. That table is the source of V, J and clone size, and D and trimming were worked out from the DNA. The sample contains 50,000 to 55,000 clones, around 78% of them found a single time. The ten largest clones represent over 0.65% of the sample.

Based on the germline V gene, the CDR1 and CDR2 sequences are MDHEN and SYDVKM. From its cysteine to its phenylalanine, the CDR3 spans 14 amino acids. CDR3 DNA only is kept here, 42 bases in frame from base 1. Deletion took 6 bases off V and 4 bases off J, with a span of 14 bases between the germline ends. Sequencing was performed on memory CD4+ T cells from blood. The sequence is built from TRBV28 and TRBJ2-3, and possibly TRBD1, on 5 matching bases. The clonotype was recovered from an adult in good health and CMV-seronegative. At the DNA level, the sequence is TGTGCCAGCAGCAGCAGAAGGGGTTCAGATACGCAGTATTTT. It encodes CASSSRRGSDTQYF. The full variable domain, with segments outside the CDR3 supplied by the reference TRBV28 and TRBJ2-3 proteins, appears as DVKVTQSSRYLVKRTGEKVFLECVQDMDHENMFWYRQDPGLGLRLIYFSYDVKMKEKGDIPEGYSVSREKKERFSLILESASTNQTSMYLCASSSRRGSDTQYFGPGTRLTVL.